This section outlines one T cell receptor beta chain sequence together with its context. CDR1 is SGHTA, CDR2 FQGNSA, per germline. This CDR3 has 17 amino acids. The V end was cut by 3 bases, the J end by 5 bases, with 22 bases between. Random hexamers were used to reverse transcribe roughly 0.45 to 1 ug of RNA. immunoSEQ multiplex PCR amplified TCR beta CDR3 across 54 Vbeta, 13 Jbeta. MiXCR was run by TCRdb on the immunoSEQ multiplex PCR reads, yielding one entry per CDR3 protein. Of more than 85,000 distinct CDR3 sequences listed, roughly 94% were seen once; the top ten hold over 0.3%. TEMRA cells were enriched by FACS, and CD4+ and CD8+ T cells were negatively isolated. The sample belongs to a study of CD8 T cells in Susac syndrome. The wider study: When their blood was taken, the Susac syndrome patients had either not yet had any therapy, were taking corticosteroids, or were taking intravenous immunoglobulin alone.

The sequence was obtained from a human donor with Susac syndrome. The sample taken for sequencing was CD4+ T cells from PBMCs. The V call is TRBV7-2, the J call TRBJ1-1; tentative D call: TRBD1 (5 bases). In DNA, the CDR3 is TGTGCCAGCAGCTTGTACCCATGGGGGGAAAGACAGACTGAAGCTTTCTTT. Translating it yields CASSLYPWGERQTEAFF.